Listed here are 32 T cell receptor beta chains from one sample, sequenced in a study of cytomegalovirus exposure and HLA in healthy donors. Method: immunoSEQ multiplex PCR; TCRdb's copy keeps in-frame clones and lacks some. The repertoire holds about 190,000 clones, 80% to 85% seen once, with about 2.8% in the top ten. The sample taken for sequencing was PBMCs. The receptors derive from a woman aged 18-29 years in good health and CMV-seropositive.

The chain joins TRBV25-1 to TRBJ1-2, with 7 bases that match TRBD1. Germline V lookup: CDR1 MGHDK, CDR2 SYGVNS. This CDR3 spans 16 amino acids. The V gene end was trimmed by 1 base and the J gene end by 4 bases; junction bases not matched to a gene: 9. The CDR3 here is CASSEFTQTGFYGYTF. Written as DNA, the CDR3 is TGTGCCAGCAGTGAATTTACCCAGACAGGGTTCTATGGCTACACCTTC.

CDR3 loop: CASSIVSNEQFF. The CDR3 DNA sequence: TGTGCCAGTAGTATAGTCAGCAATGAGCAGTTCTTC. This chain connects TRBV19 to TRBJ2-1; no clear D. Germline V CDR1 and CDR2: LNHDA, SQIVND (reference sequence). Trimming stripped 1 base from V and 6 bases from J, with 4 bases between. CDR3 length equals 12 residues.

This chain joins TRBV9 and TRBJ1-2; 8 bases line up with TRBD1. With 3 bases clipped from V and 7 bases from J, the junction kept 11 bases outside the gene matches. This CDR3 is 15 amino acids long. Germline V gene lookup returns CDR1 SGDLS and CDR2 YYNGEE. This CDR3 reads CASSGDRQGLSGYTF. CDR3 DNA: TGTGCCAGCAGCGGAGATAGACAGGGGTTATCTGGCTACACCTTC.

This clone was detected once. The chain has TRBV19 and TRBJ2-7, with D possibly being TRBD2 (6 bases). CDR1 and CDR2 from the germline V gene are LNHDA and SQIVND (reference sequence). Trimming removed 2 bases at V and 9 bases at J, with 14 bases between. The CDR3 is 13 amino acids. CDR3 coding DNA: TGTGCCAGTAGTATATCCTTAGGGCGGGGGCAGTACTTC. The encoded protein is CASSISLGRGQYF.

As DNA, the CDR3 is TGTGCCAGCAGCACAGGGCATCAGCCCCAGCATTTT. Translation gives CASSTGHQPQHF. This rearrangement joins TRBV7-2 to TRBJ1-5, with a tentative D call TRBD1 (6 bases). The germline gives CDR1 SGHTA, CDR2 FQGNSA. The V end lost 5 bases, the J end lost 5 bases, and 7 bases lay between the germline ends. CDR3 size: 12 residues.

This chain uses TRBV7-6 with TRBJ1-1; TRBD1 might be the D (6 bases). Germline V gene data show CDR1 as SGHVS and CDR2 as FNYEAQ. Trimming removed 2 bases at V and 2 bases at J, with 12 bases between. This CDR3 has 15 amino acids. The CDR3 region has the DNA TGTGCCAGCAGCTTATCGGCAGGGGTAAACACTGAAGCTTTCTTT. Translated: CASSLSAGVNTEAFF.

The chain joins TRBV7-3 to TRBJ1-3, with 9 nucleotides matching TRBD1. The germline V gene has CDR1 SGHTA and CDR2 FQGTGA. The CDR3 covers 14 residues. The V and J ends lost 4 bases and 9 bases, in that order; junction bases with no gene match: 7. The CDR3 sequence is CASSSGTGSSTIYF. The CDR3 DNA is TGTGCCAGCAGCTCCGGGACAGGGTCGTCCACCATATATTTT.

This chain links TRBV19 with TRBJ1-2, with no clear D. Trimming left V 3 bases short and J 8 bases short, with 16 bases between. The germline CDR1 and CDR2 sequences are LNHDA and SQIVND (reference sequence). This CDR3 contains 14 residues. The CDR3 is CASSMSNWRGGYTF. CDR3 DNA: TGTGCCAGTAGTATGTCTAACTGGCGCGGAGGCTACACCTTC.

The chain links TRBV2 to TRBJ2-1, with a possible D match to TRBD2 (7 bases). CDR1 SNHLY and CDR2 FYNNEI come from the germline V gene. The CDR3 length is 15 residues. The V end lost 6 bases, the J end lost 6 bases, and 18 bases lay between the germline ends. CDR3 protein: CASRGGAAGLNEQFF. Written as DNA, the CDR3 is TGTGCCAGCAGGGGGGGGGCAGCTGGACTCAATGAGCAGTTCTTC.

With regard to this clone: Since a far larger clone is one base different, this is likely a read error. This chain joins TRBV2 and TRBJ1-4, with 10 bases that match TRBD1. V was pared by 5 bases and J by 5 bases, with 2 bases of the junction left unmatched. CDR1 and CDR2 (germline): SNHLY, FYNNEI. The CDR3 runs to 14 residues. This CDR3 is CASSPGQGNEKLFF. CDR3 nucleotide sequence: TGTGCCAGCAGTCCGGGACAGGGGAATGAAAAACTGTTTTTT.

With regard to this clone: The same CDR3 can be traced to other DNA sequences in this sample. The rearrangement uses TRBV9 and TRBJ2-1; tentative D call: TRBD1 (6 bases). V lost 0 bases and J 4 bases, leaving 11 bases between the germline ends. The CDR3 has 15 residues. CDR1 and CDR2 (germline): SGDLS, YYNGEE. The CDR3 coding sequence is TGTGCCAGCAGCGTAGGTCAGGGGATTTACAATGAGCAGTTCTTC. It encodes CASSVGQGIYNEQFF.

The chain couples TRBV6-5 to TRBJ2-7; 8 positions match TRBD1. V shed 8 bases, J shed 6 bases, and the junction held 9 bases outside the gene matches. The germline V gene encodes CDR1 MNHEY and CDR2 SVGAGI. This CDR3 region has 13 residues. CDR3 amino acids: CASRTGLSGEQYF. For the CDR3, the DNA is TGTGCCAGCCGGACAGGGCTCTCGGGCGAGCAGTACTTC.

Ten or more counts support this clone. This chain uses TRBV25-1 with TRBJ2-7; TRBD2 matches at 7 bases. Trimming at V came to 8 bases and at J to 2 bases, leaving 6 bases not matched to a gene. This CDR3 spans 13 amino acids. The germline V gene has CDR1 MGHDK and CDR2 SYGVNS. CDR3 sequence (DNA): TGTGCCAGCGCTGGACTAGGGCCCTACGAGCAGTACTTC. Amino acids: CASAGLGPYEQYF.

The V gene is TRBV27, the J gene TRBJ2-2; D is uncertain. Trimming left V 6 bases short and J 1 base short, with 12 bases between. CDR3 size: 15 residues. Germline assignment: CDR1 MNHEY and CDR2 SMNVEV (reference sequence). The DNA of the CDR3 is TGTGCCAGCAGAGCAGACACGATGAACACCGGGGAGCTGTTTTTT. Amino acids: CASRADTMNTGELFF.

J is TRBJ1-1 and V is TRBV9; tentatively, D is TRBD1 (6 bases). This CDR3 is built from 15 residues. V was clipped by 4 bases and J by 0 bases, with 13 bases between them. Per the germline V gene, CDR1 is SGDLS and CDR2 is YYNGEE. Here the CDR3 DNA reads TGTGCCAGCAGCCCTCAACAGGGCCTGAACACTGAAGCTTTCTTT. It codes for CASSPQQGLNTEAFF.

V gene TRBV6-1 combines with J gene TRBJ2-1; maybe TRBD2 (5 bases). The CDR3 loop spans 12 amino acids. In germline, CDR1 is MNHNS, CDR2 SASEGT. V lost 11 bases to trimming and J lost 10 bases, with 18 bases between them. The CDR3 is CAGADRTREQFF. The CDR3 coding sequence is TGTGCCGGAGCGGACCGTACACGCGAGCAGTTCTTC.

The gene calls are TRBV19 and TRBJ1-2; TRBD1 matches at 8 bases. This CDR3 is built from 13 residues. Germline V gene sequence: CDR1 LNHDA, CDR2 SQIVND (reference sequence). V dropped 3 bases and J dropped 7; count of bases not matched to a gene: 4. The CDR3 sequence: CASSIQGAAGYTF. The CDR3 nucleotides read TGTGCCAGTAGTATCCAGGGGGCAGCTGGCTACACCTTC.

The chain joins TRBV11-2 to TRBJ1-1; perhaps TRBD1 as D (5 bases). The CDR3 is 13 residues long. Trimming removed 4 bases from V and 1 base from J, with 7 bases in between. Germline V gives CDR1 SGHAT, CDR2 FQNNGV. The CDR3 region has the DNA TGTGCCAGCAGCTGGGGGGGGAACACTGAAGCTTTCTTT. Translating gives CASSWGGNTEAFF.

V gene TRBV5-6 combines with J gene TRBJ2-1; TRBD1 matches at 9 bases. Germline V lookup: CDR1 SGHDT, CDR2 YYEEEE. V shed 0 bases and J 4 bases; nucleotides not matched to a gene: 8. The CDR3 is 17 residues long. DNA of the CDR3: TGTGCCAGCAGCTTGGGTGTTCGGGACAGGGTTTACAATGAGCAGTTCTTC. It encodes CASSLGVRDRVYNEQFF.

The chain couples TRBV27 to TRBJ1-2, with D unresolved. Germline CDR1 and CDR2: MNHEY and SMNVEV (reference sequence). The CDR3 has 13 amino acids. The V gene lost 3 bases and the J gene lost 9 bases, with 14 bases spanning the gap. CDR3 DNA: TGTGCCAGCAGTTTGAGGGCGTATGGTAGCTACACCTTC. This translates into CASSLRAYGSYTF.

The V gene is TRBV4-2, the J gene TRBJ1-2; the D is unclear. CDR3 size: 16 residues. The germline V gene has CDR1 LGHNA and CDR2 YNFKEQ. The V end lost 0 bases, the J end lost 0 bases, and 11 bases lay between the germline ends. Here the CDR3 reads CASSQDFPATNYGYTF. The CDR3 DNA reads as TGTGCCAGCAGCCAAGATTTCCCCGCGACTAACTATGGCTACACCTTC.

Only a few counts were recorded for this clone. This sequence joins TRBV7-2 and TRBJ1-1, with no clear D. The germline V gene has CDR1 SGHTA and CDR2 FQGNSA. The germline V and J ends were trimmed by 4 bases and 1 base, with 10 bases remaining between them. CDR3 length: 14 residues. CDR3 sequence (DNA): TGTGCCAGCAGCTCCGCGGCCCGGAACACTGAAGCTTTCTTT. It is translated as CASSSAARNTEAFF.

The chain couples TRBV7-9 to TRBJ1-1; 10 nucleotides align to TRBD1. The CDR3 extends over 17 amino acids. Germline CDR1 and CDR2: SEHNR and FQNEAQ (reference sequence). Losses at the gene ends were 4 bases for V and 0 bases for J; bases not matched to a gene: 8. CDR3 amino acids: CASSSDPGQGMNTEAFF. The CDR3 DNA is TGTGCCAGCAGCTCGGACCCGGGACAGGGGATGAACACTGAAGCTTTCTTT.

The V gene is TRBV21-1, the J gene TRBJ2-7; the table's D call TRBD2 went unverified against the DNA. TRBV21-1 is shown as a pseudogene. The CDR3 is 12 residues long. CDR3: CAKGVAGYEQYF. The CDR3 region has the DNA TGTGCCAAGGGGGTAGCGGGGTACGAGCAGTACTTC.

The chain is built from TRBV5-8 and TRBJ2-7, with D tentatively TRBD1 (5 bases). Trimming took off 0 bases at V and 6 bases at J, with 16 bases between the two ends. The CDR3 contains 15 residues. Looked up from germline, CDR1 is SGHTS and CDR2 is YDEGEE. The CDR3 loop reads CASSLGPGKSSEQYF. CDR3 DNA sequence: TGTGCCAGCAGCTTGGGTCCAGGGAAGAGCTCCGAGCAGTACTTC.

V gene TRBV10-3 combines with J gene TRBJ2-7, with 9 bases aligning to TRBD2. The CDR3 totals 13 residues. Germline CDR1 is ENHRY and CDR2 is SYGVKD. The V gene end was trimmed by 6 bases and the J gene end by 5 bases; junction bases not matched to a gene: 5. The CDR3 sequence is CAIRSGGIDEQYF. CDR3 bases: TGTGCCATCAGAAGCGGGGGGATCGACGAGCAGTACTTC.

The CDR3 loop reads CATSRKQGMGTEAFF. The DNA for the CDR3 is TGTGCCACCAGCAGAAAACAGGGTATGGGCACTGAAGCTTTCTTT. This chain links TRBV15 with TRBJ1-1, with D perhaps TRBD1 (6 bases). The CDR3 totals 15 residues. Trimming took off 2 bases at V and 4 bases at J, with 14 bases between the two ends. Germline assignment: CDR1 LNHNV and CDR2 YYDKDF (reference sequence).

Here the CDR3 reads CASSFRGLYGYTF. DNA of the CDR3: TGTGCCAGCAGCTTCAGGGGGCTGTATGGCTACACCTTC. This chain connects TRBV27 to TRBJ1-2; 8 nucleotides match TRBD1. Germline V gene sequence: CDR1 MNHEY, CDR2 SMNVEV (reference sequence). CDR3 size: 13 residues. The ends lost 6 bases at V and 5 bases at J; junction bases unmatched: 5.

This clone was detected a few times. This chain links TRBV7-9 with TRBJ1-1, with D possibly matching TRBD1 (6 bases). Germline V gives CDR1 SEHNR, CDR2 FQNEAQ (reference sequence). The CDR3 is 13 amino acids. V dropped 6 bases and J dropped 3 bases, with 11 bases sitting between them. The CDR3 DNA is TGTGCCAGCAGATCGACAGGAGACACTGAAGCTTTCTTT. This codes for CASRSTGDTEAFF.

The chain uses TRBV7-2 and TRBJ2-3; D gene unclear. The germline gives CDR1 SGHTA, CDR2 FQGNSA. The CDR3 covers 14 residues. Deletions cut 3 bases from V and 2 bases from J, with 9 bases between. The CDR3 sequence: CASSLVAHTDTQYF. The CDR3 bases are TGTGCCAGCAGCTTGGTAGCTCACACAGATACGCAGTATTTT.

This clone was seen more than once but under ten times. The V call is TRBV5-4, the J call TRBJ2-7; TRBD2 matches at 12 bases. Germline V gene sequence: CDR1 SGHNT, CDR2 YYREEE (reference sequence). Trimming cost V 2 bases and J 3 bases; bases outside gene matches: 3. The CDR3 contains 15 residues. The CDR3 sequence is CASSLTSGGSYEQYF. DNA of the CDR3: TGTGCCAGCAGCTTAACTAGCGGGGGGAGCTACGAGCAGTACTTC.

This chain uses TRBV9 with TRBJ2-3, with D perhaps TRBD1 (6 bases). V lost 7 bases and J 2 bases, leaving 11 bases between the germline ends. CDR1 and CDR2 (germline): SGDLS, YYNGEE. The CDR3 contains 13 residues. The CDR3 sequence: CASAGGNTDTQYF. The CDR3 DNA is TGTGCCAGCGCTGGGGGCAACACAGATACGCAGTATTTT.